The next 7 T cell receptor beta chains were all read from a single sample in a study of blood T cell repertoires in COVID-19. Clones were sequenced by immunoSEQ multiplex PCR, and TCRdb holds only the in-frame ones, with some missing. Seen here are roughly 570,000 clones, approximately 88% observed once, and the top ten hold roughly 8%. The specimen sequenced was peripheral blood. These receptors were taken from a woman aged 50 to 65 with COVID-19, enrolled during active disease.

CDR3 protein: CASSILEAGELFF. The CDR3 DNA follows: TGTGCCAGTAGTATTTTAGAGGCCGGGGAGCTGTTTTTT. V and J are TRBV19 and TRBJ2-2, with D unclear. CDR1 and CDR2 from the germline V gene are LNHDA and SQIVND (reference sequence). The CDR3 has 13 residues. The V and J ends lost 3 bases and 6 bases respectively, with 8 bases between them.

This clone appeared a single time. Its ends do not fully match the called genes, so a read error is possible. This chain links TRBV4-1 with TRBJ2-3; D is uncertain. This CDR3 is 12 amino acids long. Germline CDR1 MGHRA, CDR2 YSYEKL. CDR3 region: CASGHPADTQYF. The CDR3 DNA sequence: TGCGCCAGCGGCCACCCGGCAGATACGCAGTATTTT.

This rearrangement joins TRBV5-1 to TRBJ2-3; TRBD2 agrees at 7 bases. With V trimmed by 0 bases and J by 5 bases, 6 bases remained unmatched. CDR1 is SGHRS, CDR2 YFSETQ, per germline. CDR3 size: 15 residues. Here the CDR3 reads CASSLGAGRVDTQYF. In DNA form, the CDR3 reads TGCGCCAGCAGCTTGGGGGCAGGGAGGGTAGATACGCAGTATTTT.

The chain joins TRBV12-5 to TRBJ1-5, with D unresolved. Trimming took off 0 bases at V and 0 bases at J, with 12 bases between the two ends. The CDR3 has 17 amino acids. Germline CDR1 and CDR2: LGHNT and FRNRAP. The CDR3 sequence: CASGLVLDGNSNQPQHF. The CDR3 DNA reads TGTGCTAGTGGTTTGGTCCTCGACGGGAATAGCAATCAGCCCCAGCATTTT. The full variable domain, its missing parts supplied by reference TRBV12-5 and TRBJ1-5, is DARVTQTPRHKVTEMGQEVTMRCQPILGHNTVFWYRQTMMQGLELLAYFRNRAPLDDSGMPKDRFSAEMPDATLATLKIQPSEPRDSAVYFCASGLVLDGNSNQPQHFGDGTRLSIL.

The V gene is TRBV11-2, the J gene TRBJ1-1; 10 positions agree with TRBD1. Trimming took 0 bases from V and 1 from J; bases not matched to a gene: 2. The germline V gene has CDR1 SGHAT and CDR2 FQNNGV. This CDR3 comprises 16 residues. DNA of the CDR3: TGTGCCAGCAGCTTAGATCGGACAGGGGGGAACACTGAAGCTTTCTTT. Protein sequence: CASSLDRTGGNTEAFF.

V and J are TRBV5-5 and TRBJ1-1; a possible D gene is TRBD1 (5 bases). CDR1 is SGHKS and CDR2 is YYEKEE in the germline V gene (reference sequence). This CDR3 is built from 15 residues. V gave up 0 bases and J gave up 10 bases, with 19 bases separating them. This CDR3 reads CASSLGQAGRRGAFF. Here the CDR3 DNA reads TGTGCCAGCAGCTTGGGCCAAGCGGGGCGTCGGGGAGCTTTCTTT. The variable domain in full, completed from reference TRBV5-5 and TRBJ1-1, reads DAGVTQSPTHLIKTRGQQVTLRCSPISGHKSVSWYQQVLGQGPQFIFQYYEKEERGRGNFPDRFSARQFPNYSSELNVNALLLGDSALYLCASSLGQAGRRGAFFGQGTRLTVV.

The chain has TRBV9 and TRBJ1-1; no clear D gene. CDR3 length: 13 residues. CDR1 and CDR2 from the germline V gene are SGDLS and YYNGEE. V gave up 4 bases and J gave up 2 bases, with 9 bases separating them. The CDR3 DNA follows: TGTGCCAGCAGCTCCGGGATCAACACTGAAGCTTTCTTT. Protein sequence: CASSSGINTEAFF.